What follows is one T cell receptor (beta chain) and its context. Other DNA sequences in this specimen translate into the identical CDR3. The source of the sample is a study of somatic mutations in cytotoxic T cells in rheumatoid arthritis. Germline V gene data show CDR1 as MNHNS and CDR2 as SASEGT. The CDR3 sequence is 14 residues long. The V end lost 2 bases, the J end lost 2 bases, and 9 bases lay between the germline ends. The table came from immunoSEQ multiplex PCR; TCRdb's copy has only in-frame clones and leaves some out. The profile covers about 6,400 clones, with about 72% appearing a single time and around 36% taken by the ten largest.

The clonotype originates from a woman aged 45-65 years in good health. The sequencing sample was made of CD8+ T cells sorted from blood. This chain links TRBV6-1 with TRBJ1-2; weak D call: TRBD1 (5 bases). The CDR3 bases are TGTGCCAGCAGTGAACACCCAGGGAACTATGGCTACACCTTC. Translation gives CASSEHPGNYGYTF.